One sample yielded the 5 T cell receptor beta chains listed below, sequenced in a study of CD8 T cells in Susac syndrome. With random hexamers, reverse transcription was performed on about 0.5 to 1 ug of RNA. TCRdb reprocessed the immunoSEQ multiplex PCR reads via MiXCR and lists one record per CDR3 protein. There are under 200,000 distinct CDR3 sequences in the sample; 90% to 95% occur only once, and around 0.1% lies in the top ten. The sequencing sample was made of CD4+ T cells from PBMCs. These receptors were obtained from a human donor with Susac syndrome.

This clonotype was counted between two and nine times. This chain uses TRBV3-1 with TRBJ2-7, with a possible D match to TRBD2 (5 bases). Germline values: CDR1 LGHDT, CDR2 YNNKEL (reference sequence). The CDR3 consists of 15 residues. Trimming left V 0 bases short and J 0 bases short, with 9 bases between. For the CDR3, the DNA is TGTGCCAGCAGCCAAGATCGGGGTAGCTCCTACGAGCAGTACTTC. Translating gives CASSQDRGSSYEQYF.

The chain carries TRBV4-1 and TRBJ2-4; D ambiguous. CDR3 length: 18 residues. Germline values: CDR1 MGHRA, CDR2 YSYEKL. The germline V and J ends were trimmed by 0 bases and 0 bases, with 15 bases remaining between them. The CDR3 nucleotides read TGCGCCAGCAGCCAAGATCCTCCAAGCGCGTTAGCCAAAAACATTCAGTACTTC. Translating gives CASSQDPPSALAKNIQYF.

This chain connects TRBV5-1 to TRBJ2-5; the D is unclear. The CDR3 sequence is 16 residues long. From germline, CDR1 is SGHRS and CDR2 YFSETQ. V gave up 4 bases and J gave up 4 bases, with 20 bases separating them. The CDR3 sequence is CASSPGAITNSETQYF. CDR3 coding DNA: TGCGCCAGCAGCCCCGGAGCTATTACAAATTCAGAGACCCAGTACTTC.

This clonotype appeared once. An end of the junction differs from the germline gene, which may be a read error. The CDR3 protein is CANSLGQDISYNEQFF. CDR3 nucleotides: TGTGCCAACAGCCTTGGTCAGGATATTTCCTACAATGAGCAGTTCTTC. The chain joins TRBV3-1 to TRBJ2-1; D is unclear. The CDR3 length is 16 residues. Germline V lookup: CDR1 LGHDT, CDR2 YNNKEL (reference sequence).

V gene TRBV7-9 combines with J gene TRBJ2-3, with 8 bases that match TRBD1. The V gene end was trimmed by 4 bases and the J gene end by 2 bases; junction bases not matched to a gene: 5. This CDR3 contains 15 residues. Germline V gene data show CDR1 as SEHNR and CDR2 as FQNEAQ (reference sequence). CDR3 protein: CASSSRTGNTDTQYF. The CDR3 nucleotides are TGTGCCAGCAGCTCAAGGACAGGGAACACAGATACGCAGTATTTT.